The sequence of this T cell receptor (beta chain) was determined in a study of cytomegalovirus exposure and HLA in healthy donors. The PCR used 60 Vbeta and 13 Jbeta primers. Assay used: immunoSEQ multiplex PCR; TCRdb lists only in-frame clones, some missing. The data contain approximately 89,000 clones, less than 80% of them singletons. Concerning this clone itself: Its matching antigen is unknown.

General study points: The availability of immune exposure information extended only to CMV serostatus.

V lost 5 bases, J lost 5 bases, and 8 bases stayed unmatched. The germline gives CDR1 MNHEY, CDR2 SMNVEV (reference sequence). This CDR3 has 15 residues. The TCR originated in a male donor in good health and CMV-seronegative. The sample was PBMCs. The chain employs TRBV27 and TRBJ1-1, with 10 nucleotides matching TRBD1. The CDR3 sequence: CASSPRTGGGTEAFF. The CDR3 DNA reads TGTGCCAGCAGTCCCAGGACAGGGGGTGGGACTGAAGCTTTCTTT.